The rows below give T cell receptor beta chains drawn from one sample of a study of cytomegalovirus exposure and HLA in healthy donors. TCRdb keeps only in-frame clones here, not all; method: immunoSEQ multiplex PCR. In all, the sample yields approximately 110,000 clones. Material: PBMCs. The receptors stem from a man aged 25-40 years in good health and CMV-seronegative. Both conserved end residues are part of each CDR3. Fields, in order: D gene, J gene, V gene, CDR3 DNA, CDR3 protein. The D gene is left open where the match is weak.

>TRBD2|TRBJ2-7|TRBV5-4
TGTGCCAGCAGCTTGTTAATAGCGGGAGGCTACGAGCAGTACTTC
CASSLLIAGGYEQYF
>TRBD2|TRBJ2-3|TRBV25-1
TGTGCCAGCAGTGAATTCTTGGGACTAGTCACAGATACGCAGTATTTT
CASSEFLGLVTDTQYF
>TRBD1|TRBJ2-7|TRBV7-9
TGTGCCAGCAGCTTACGACAGGGCTACGAGCAGTACTTC
CASSLRQGYEQYF
>-|TRBJ1-2|TRBV10-3
TGTGCCATCAGTGGCGTACGGCAGGGTGACTATGGCTACACCTTC
CAISGVRQGDYGYTF
>-|TRBJ2-7|TRBV2
TGTGCCAGCAGTGAAGGTCCTTACAGAGACGAGCAGTACTTC
CASSEGPYRDEQYF
>TRBD2|TRBJ2-7|TRBV5-1
TGCGCCAGCCCCCCCGTGGCGGGAGGGCCGGGCGAGCAGTACTTC
CASPPVAGGPGEQYF
>TRBD2|TRBJ2-2|TRBV4-2
TGTGCCAGCAGCCAAGAGGGTAGCGGGAGGGCCGGGGAGCTGTTTTTT
CASSQEGSGRAGELFF
>-|TRBJ2-6|TRBV27
TGTGCCAGCAGACTCAGGGGATCTGGGGCCAACGTCCTGACTTTC
CASRLRGSGANVLTF
>-|TRBJ1-5|TRBV6-1
TGTGCCAGCAGTGGAAGCGACAGGAACCAGCCCCAGCATTTT
CASSGSDRNQPQHF
>-|TRBJ2-2|TRBV7-6
TGTGCCAGCAGCTCCACCGGGACTCGGAACACCGGGGAGCTGTTTTTT
CASSSTGTRNTGELFF
>-|TRBJ2-3|TRBV21-1
TGTGCCAGCAGCAGGCGGACTAGCGGGCTAAACTCTAGCACAGATACGCAGTATTTT
CASSRRTSGLNSSTDTQYF
>TRBD1|TRBJ2-1|TRBV7-7
TGTGCTAGCAGCTCCAAGCCGGGACAGCCCTACAATGAGCAGTTCTTC
CASSSKPGQPYNEQFF
>-|TRBJ2-7|TRBV6-5
TGTGCCAGCACCCGAGGGGGTAGCTCCTACGAGCAGTACTTC
CASTRGGSSYEQYF
>-|TRBJ2-5|TRBV6-5
TGTGCCAGCAGTTCATCCCCGCGGAGGGAGCAGTACTTC
CASSSSPRREQYF
>TRBD1|TRBJ1-5|TRBV7-9
TGTGCCAGCGCTGTTACAGGGGGCCTCCAGCCCCAGCATTTT
CASAVTGGLQPQHF
>TRBD1|TRBJ2-7|TRBV28
TGTGCCAGCAGTTCACTGACAGGGGCGTACGAGCAGTACTTC
CASSSLTGAYEQYF
>-|TRBJ2-5|TRBV7-2
TGTGCCAGCAGCTCGGACTTACCGTACCAAGAGACCCAGTACTTC
CASSSDLPYQETQYF
>-|TRBJ1-1|TRBV6-1
TGTGCCAGCAGTGACCCCGGTGAGGAAAACACTGAAGCTTTCTTT
CASSDPGEENTEAFF
>TRBD1|TRBJ1-4|TRBV18
TGTGCCAGCTCACGGACAGGGGGATCTAATGAAAAACTGTTTTTT
CASSRTGGSNEKLFF
>-|TRBJ2-7|TRBV2
TGTGCCAGCAGTTTTGGGAGCTACGAGCAGTACTTC
CASSFGSYEQYF
>-|TRBJ2-7|TRBV5-1
TGCGCCAGCAGCTTGGATCCGGGAGACTACGAGCAGTACTTC
CASSLDPGDYEQYF
>-|TRBJ2-1|TRBV5-6
TGTGCCAGCAGCTTGGGCTTGGCGGACAATGAGCAGTTCTTC
CASSLGLADNEQFF
>-|TRBJ1-5|TRBV4-2
TGTGCCAGCAGCCAAGAATTTGCGGGTTCCCAGCCCCAGCATTTT
CASSQEFAGSQPQHF
>TRBD2|TRBJ2-5|TRBV19
TGTGCCAGTTCTACTACGGGAGGAGGAGAGACCCAGTACTTC
CASSTTGGGETQYF
>TRBD2|TRBJ2-5|TRBV10-3
TGTGCCATCAGCCCACGAGGGGCTGGGACTAGCGGGAACCAAGAGACCCAGTACTTC
CAISPRGAGTSGNQETQYF
>TRBD1|TRBJ2-7|TRBV5-6
TGTGCCAGTAGCCGCTGGACAGGGTTTCACGAGCAGTACTTC
CASSRWTGFHEQYF
>TRBD2|TRBJ2-7|TRBV4-3
TGCGCCAGCAGCCAGGGACTAGCGGGAGGGTACGAGCAGTACTTC
CASSQGLAGGYEQYF
>TRBD2|TRBJ2-3|TRBV5-1
TGCGCCAGCAGCCCCGGGACTAGCGGTAGCACAGATACGCAGTATTTT
CASSPGTSGSTDTQYF
>TRBD2|TRBJ2-1|TRBV27
TGTGCCAGCAGTTCGGGGACTAGCGGGAGGGCCTGGCAGTTCTTC
CASSSGTSGRAWQFF
>-|TRBJ2-3|TRBV5-1
TGCGCCAGCAGCTTAAGCTCGGCAGATACGCAGTATTTT
CASSLSSADTQYF
>-|TRBJ2-5|TRBV7-9
TGTGCCAGCAGCTATACCCTAGAGGGAGAGACCCAGTACTTC
CASSYTLEGETQYF
>TRBD1|TRBJ1-2|TRBV19
TGTGCCAGTACCCCCGTCGGGACAGCCTATGGCTACACCTTC
CASTPVGTAYGYTF
>-|TRBJ2-7|TRBV2
TGTGCCAGCAAGTGGACGGACTCCTACGAGCAGTACTTC
CASKWTDSYEQYF
>-|TRBJ1-3|TRBV7-6
TGTGCCAGCAGCCTCGGTGGGAGGGCTTTCAACTCTGGAAACACCATATATTTT
CASSLGGRAFNSGNTIYF
>TRBD2|TRBJ2-7|TRBV19
TGTGCCAGTGGTATAGGAGGGACTAGCAAGTACGAGCAGTACTTC
CASGIGGTSKYEQYF
>-|TRBJ2-3|TRBV13
TGTGCCAGCAGCAATAACCAGGATTCTAGCACAGATACGCAGTATTTT
CASSNNQDSSTDTQYF
>-|TRBJ2-7|TRBV7-2
TGTGCCAGCAGCATGGACCGGGACAACACCTACGAGCAGTACTTC
CASSMDRDNTYEQYF